The 7 T cell receptor beta chains below all came from one sample that was sequenced in a study of vaccination effects on CD4 cells after COVID-19. Profiling relied on immunoSEQ multiplex PCR, and the TCRdb table lists in-frame clones only, not all of them. In the table there are about 41,000 clones, more than 60% of which are singletons. Prior to sequencing, the ViraFEST assay stimulated PBMC with viral peptide pools, which expanded the antigen-specific CD4+ T cells. Culture lasted 10 days before CD4+ T cell isolation. No vaccinee had earlier SARS-CoV-2 infection, and nucleocapsid antibodies were negative. Antigens for these TCRs are unknown. Material: CD4+ T cells from PBMCs cultured with HCoV-OC43 spike peptides, obtained before COVID-19 vaccination. Regarding subset: HCoV-OC43 spike overlapping peptide pool stimulation. These receptors were collected from a human donor who received a COVID-19 vaccine.

The chain employs TRBV19 and TRBJ1-5; 8 nucleotides line up with TRBD1. The junction had 17 bases not matched to a gene; V was cut back by 8 bases and J by 11 bases. There are 15 residues in the CDR3. In germline, CDR1 is LNHDA, CDR2 SQIVND (reference sequence). The CDR3 sequence is CASSTDPGGSSAQHF. The CDR3 DNA sequence: TGTGCCAGTTCCACAGATCCAGGGGGCTCTTCGGCCCAGCATTTT.

V is TRBV7-2 and J is TRBJ2-2, with 15 positions matching TRBD2. The germline CDR1 and CDR2 sequences are SGHTA and FQGNSA. Germline trimming cut 5 bases from V and 6 bases from J; bases unmatched to any gene: 7. The length of the CDR3 is 17 residues. CDR3 loop: CASSGKGTSGGPGELFF. CDR3 DNA: TGTGCCAGCAGCGGAAAAGGGACTAGCGGGGGGCCCGGGGAGCTGTTTTTT. Using reference TRBV7-2 and TRBJ2-2 for the parts outside the CDR3, the full variable domain is GAGVSQSPSNKVTEKGKDVELRCDPISGHTALYWYRQSLGQGLEFLIYFQGNSAPDKSGLPSDRFSAERTGGSVSTLTIQRTQQEDSAVYLCASSGKGTSGGPGELFFGEGSRLTVL.

CDR3 DNA sequence: TGTGCCAGTAGTATTGGGGGACAGGGGCCGGGCGGGGAGCTGTTTTTT. Its protein is CASSIGGQGPGGELFF. V gene TRBV19 combines with J gene TRBJ2-2; TRBD1 agrees at 10 bases. There are 16 residues in the CDR3. V lost 3 bases to trimming and J lost 7 bases; unmatched junction nucleotides: 8. Germline CDR1 LNHDA, CDR2 SQIVND (reference sequence). Drawing the rest from reference TRBV19 and TRBJ2-2, the complete variable domain is DGGITQSPKYLFRKEGQNVTLSCEQNLNHDAMYWYRQDPGQGLRLIYYSQIVNDFQKGDIAEGYSVSREKKESFPLTVTSAQKNPTAFYLCASSIGGQGPGGELFFGEGSRLTVL.

The chain carries TRBV12-3 or TRBV12-4 and TRBJ1-2; D ambiguous. V was pared by 6 bases and J by 4 bases, with 9 bases between. The CDR3 spans 12 residues. The chain's CDR3 is CASSPGFYGYTF. The DNA of the CDR3 is TGTGCCAGCAGCCCAGGTTTCTATGGCTACACCTTC.

The chain combines TRBV19 with TRBJ2-5, with a possible D match to TRBD2 (5 bases). Germline values: CDR1 LNHDA, CDR2 SQIVND (reference sequence). The CDR3 is 13 amino acids. The V end was cut by 5 bases, the J end by 5 bases, with 12 bases between. The CDR3 DNA sequence: TGTGCCAGTAGTTCTAGCCGTCGCGAGACCCAGTACTTC. It encodes CASSSSRRETQYF.

The chain is built from TRBV30 and TRBJ2-1; TRBD2 aligns across 13 bases. The CDR3 covers 13 residues. From germline, CDR1 is GTSNPN and CDR2 SVGIG (reference sequence). The junction had 5 bases not matched to a gene; V was cut back by 1 base and J by 14 bases. The CDR3 DNA reads TGTGCCTGGAGTGGGACTAGCGGGAGTGGGGAGTTCTTC. Translating it yields CAWSGTSGSGEFF.

V is TRBV19 and J is TRBJ1-4; no firm D call. CDR3 length: 11 residues. The germline V and J ends were trimmed by 3 bases and 8 bases, with 4 bases remaining between them. The germline gives CDR1 LNHDA, CDR2 SQIVND (reference sequence). CDR3 coding DNA: TGTGCCAGTAGTATCATGGAAAAACTGTTTTTT. Protein: CASSIMEKLFF.